Below, one T cell receptor beta chain is given with its context. Antigen: not known. Donors likely had unrecorded immune exposures despite being nominally healthy when sampled. The entry originates in a study of cytomegalovirus exposure and HLA in healthy donors. General study points: According to the study, 160 or so TCR beta chains were cytomegalovirus-associated. With later analysis, a missense DCLRE1C variant became linked to TCR beta V- and J-gene trimming. TCR beta chains associated with HLA were, in a later analysis, more clonally expanded than equally common others.

Primers included in the PCR were 60 Vbeta and 13 Jbeta primers. TCRdb's copy holds only in-frame clones and misses some; the assay was immunoSEQ multiplex PCR. The table has approximately 190,000 clones, more than 75% seen once; the top ten hold under 0.9%. The sample was PBMCs. The receptor's source is a woman under 30 in good health and CMV-seronegative.

CDR3 sequence: CASSLSRSSETQYF. Written as DNA, the CDR3 is TGTGCCAGCAGCCTTAGTAGGAGCTCGGAGACCCAGTACTTC. The chain combines TRBV11-2 with TRBJ2-5; D remains unclear. This CDR3 contains 14 residues. The V and J ends lost 5 bases and 5 bases respectively, with 15 bases between them. Germline V gene lookup returns CDR1 SGHAT and CDR2 FQNNGV.